This T cell receptor beta chain originates from a study of technical replicates of blood from a few donors. Profiled with immunoSEQ multiplex PCR; TCRdb holds only in-frame clones, not every one. The table lists approximately 81,000 clones, 75% to 90% of them singletons, with 3.5% to 4% in the top ten. Germline lookup yields CDR1 MNHEY and CDR2 SVGAGI. V lost 6 bases to trimming and J lost 7 bases; unmatched junction nucleotides: 11. This CDR3 has 14 residues. Sequencing was done on a sample of PBMCs. The source is a human donor in good health. Some clones in this sample may be carry-over from other donors' samples. The chain joins TRBV6-5 to TRBJ2-7, with TRBD2 matching over 8 bases. The CDR3 here is CASSLGTSRKEQYF. The DNA of the CDR3 is TGTGCCAGCAGCCTCGGGACTAGTAGAAAGGAGCAGTACTTC.